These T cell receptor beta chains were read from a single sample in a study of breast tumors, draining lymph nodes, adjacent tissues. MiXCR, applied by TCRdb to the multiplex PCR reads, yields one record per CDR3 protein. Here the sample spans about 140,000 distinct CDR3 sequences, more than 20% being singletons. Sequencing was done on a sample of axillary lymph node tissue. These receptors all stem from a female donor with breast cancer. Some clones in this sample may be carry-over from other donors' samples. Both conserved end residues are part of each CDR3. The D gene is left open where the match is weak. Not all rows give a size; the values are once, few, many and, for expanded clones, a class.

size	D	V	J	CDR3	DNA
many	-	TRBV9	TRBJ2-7	CATTPCHEQYF	TGTGCCACCACGCCCTGTCACGAGCAGTACTTC
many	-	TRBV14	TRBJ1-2	CASSQDRGDYGYTF	TGTGCCAGCAGCCAAGATAGAGGGGACTATGGCTACACCTTC
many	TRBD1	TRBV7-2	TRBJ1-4	CASSRKGTGGEKLFF	TGTGCCAGCAGCCGGAAGGGGACAGGGGGTGAAAAACTGTTTTTT
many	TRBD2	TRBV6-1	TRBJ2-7	CASSVEAGAHYEQYF	TGTGCCAGCAGTGTCGAAGCGGGAGCCCACTACGAGCAGTACTTC
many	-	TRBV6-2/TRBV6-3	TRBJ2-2	CASNRNTGELFF	TGTGCCAGCAACAGAAACACCGGGGAGCTGTTTTTT
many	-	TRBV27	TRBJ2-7	CASKQRPDSYEQYF	TGTGCCAGCAAACAACGGCCAGACTCCTACGAGCAGTACTTC
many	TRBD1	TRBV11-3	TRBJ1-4	CASSSPWGQGDEKLFF	TGTGCCAGCAGCTCCCCTTGGGGACAGGGGGATGAAAAACTGTTTTTT
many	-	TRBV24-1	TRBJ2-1	CATSGNDYFPDPYENNEQFF	TGTGCCACCAGTGGGAATGACTATTTTCCTGATCCCTACGAGAACAATGAGCAGTTCTTC
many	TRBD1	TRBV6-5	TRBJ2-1	CASSLTPGQGVYNEQFF	TGTGCCAGCAGTTTAACGCCGGGACAGGGGGTTTACAATGAGCAGTTCTTC
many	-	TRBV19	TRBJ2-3	CASSIMRTDTQYF	TGTGCCAGTAGTATCATGAGGACAGATACGCAGTATTTT
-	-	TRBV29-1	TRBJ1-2	CSVGSGYTF	TGCAGCGTTGGATCTGGCTACACCTTC
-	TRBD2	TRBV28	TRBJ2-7	CASSIQGGTSGSYEQYF	TGTGCCAGCAGTATACAGGGAGGGACTAGCGGGAGTTACGAGCAGTACTTC
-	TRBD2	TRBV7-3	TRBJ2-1	CASSLIFLAGANEQFF	TGTGCCAGCAGCTTAATTTTTCTAGCGGGAGCCAATGAGCAGTTCTTC
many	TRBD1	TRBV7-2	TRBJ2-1	CASSSRGGDEQFF	TGTGCCAGCAGCTCCCGAGGGGGCGATGAGCAGTTCTTC
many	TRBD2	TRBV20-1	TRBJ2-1	CSAKRLAETSSYNEQFF	TGCAGTGCTAAGAGACTAGCGGAAACCAGCTCCTACAATGAGCAGTTCTTC
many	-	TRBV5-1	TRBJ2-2	CASSSAIGTGELFF	TGCGCCAGCAGCTCGGCGATTGGCACCGGGGAGCTGTTTTTT
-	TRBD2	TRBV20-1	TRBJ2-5	CSARDPGLAGGFQYF	TGCAGTGCTAGAGATCCGGGACTAGCGGGAGGTTTCCAGTACTTC
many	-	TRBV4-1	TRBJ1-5	CASSTGTSDQPQHF	TGCGCCAGCAGCACCGGGACTAGCGATCAGCCCCAGCATTTT
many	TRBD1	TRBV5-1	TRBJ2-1	CASSLLQGQGEQFF	TGCGCCAGCAGCCTTCTACAGGGGCAGGGTGAGCAGTTCTTC
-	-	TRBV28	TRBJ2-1	CASSSPPDGSDEQFF	TGTGCCAGCAGTTCCCCACCGGACGGGAGCGATGAGCAGTTCTTC
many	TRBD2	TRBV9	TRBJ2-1	CASSASSGRTNEQFF	TGTGCCAGCAGCGCCTCTAGCGGGAGAACCAATGAGCAGTTCTTC
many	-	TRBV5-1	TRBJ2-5	CASSLGVTFQETQYF	TGCGCCAGCAGCTTGGGTGTCACTTTTCAAGAGACCCAGTACTTC
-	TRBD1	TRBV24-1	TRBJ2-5	CATSDSRDRGGETQYF	TGTGCCACCAGTGATTCCCGGGACAGGGGTGGCGAGACCCAGTACTTC
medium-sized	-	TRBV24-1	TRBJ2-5	CATSGLSRGEETQYF	TGTGCCACCAGTGGTTTAAGCCGCGGTGAAGAGACCCAGTACTTC
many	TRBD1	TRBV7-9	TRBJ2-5	CASSLTGTGLGTQYF	TGTGCCAGCAGCTTAACCGGGACAGGGTTGGGGACCCAGTACTTC